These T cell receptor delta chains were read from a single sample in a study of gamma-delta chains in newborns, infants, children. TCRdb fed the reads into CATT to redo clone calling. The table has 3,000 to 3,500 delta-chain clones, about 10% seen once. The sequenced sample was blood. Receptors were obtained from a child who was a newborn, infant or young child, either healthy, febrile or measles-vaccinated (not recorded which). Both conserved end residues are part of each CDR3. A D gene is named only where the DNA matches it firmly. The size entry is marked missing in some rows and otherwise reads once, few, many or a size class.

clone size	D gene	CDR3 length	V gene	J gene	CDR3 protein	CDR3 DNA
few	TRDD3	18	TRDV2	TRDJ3	CACDSGGPFSWDTRQMFF	TGTGCCTGTGACTCTGGGGGACCCTTCTCCTGGGACACCCGACAGATGTTTTTC
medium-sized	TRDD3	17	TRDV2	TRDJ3	CACDTWGSTWDTRQMFF	TGTGCCTGTGACACCTGGGGGAGCACCTGGGACACCCGACAGATGTTTTTC
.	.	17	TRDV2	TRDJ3	CACDTWGSSWDTRQMFF	TGTGCCTGTGACACCTGGGGTTCCTCCTGGGACACCCGACAGATGTTTTTC
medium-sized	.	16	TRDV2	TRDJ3	CACDFISSWDTRQMFF	TGTGCCTGTGACTTCATATCCTCCTGGGACACCCGACAGATGTTTTTC
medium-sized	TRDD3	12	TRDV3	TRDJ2	CASLGDYAQLFF	TGTGCCTCACTGGGGGATTATGCACAACTCTTCTTT
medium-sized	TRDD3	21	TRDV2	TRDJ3	CACDTVDEWGTDSWDTRQMFF	TGTGCCTGTGACACCGTTGATGAGTGGGGGACCGACTCCTGGGACACCCGACAGATGTTTTTC
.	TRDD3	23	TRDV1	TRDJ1	CALGEPRRGSYLTGGYALSKLIF	TGTGCTCTTGGGGAGCCGAGACGGGGTAGCTACCTCACTGGGGGATACGCGTTGAGTAAACTCATCTTT
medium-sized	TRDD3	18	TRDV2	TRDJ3	CACDTAGDSSWDTRQMFF	TGTGCCTGTGACACCGCGGGGGATAGCTCCTGGGACACCCGACAGATGTTTTTC
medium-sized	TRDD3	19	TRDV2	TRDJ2	CACDNLSGGWQALTAQLFF	TGTGCCTGTGACAACCTTTCTGGGGGATGGCAAGCTTTGACAGCACAACTCTTCTTT
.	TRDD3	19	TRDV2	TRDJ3	CACDALGDTPSWDTRQMFF	TGTGCCTGTGACGCTTTGGGGGATACCCCTTCCTGGGACACCCGACAGATGTTTTTC
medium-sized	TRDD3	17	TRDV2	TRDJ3	CACDTRIRGWDTRQMFF	TGTGCCTGTGACACCCGGATACGCGGATGGGACACCCGACAGATGTTTTTC
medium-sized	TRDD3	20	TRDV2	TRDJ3	CACDTVLGGSSSWDTRQMFF	TGTGCCTGTGACACCGTACTGGGGGGTTCTAGCTCCTGGGACACCCGACAGATGTTTTTC
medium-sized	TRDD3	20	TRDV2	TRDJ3	CACDTRYWGPYSWDTRQMFF	TGTGCCTGTGACACTCGGTACTGGGGGCCCTACTCCTGGGACACCCGACAGATGTTTTTC
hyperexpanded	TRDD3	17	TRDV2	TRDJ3	CACDTGGYSWDTRQMFF	TGTGCCTGTGACACTGGGGGATACTCCTGGGACACCCGACAGATGTTTTTC
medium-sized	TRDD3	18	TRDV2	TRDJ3	CACDTVGGSSWDTRQMFF	TGTGCCTGTGACACGGTTGGGGGAAGCTCCTGGGACACCCGACAGATGTTTTTC
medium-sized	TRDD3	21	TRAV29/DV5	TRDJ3	CAASEGSTTGGRSWDTRQMFF	TGTGCAGCAAGCGAGGGTTCCACTACTGGGGGACGCTCCTGGGACACCCGACAGATGTTTTTC
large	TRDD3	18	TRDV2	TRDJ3	CACDTGGYSSWDTRQMFF	TGTGCCTGTGACACTGGGGGATACAGCTCCTGGGACACCCGACAGATGTTTTTC
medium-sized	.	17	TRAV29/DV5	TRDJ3	CAASERTQSWDTRQMFF	TGTGCAGCAAGCGAGAGGACCCAATCCTGGGACACCCGACAGATGTTTTTC
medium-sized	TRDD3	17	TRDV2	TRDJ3	CACDTVGDLEDTRQMFF	TGTGCCTGTGACACCGTGGGGGATTTAGAGGACACCCGACAGATGTTTTTC
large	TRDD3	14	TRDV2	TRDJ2	CACDPWGIESELFF	TGTGCCTGTGACCCCTGGGGGATTGAGTCGGAACTCTTCTTT
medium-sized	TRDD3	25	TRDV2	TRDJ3	CACDTGGLPETTGGYGSWDTRQMFF	TGTGCCTGTGACACCGGAGGACTTCCCGAAACAACTGGGGGATACGGCTCCTGGGACACCCGACAGATGTTTTTC
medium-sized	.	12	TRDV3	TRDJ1	CAFPFATDKLIF	TGTGCCTTCCCCTTCGCTACCGATAAACTCATCTTT